The rows below give T cell receptor beta chains drawn from one sample of a study of T-cell reconstitution after alpha-beta-depleted transplantation in children. TCRdb analysed the PCR reads with MiXCR anew, one entry per CDR3 protein. The sample lists some 110,000 distinct CDR3 sequences; about a tenth were seen once. This material consisted of PBMCs, taken before TCRalphabeta/CD19-depleted stem cell transplant. The receptors stem from a boy aged 2-9 years with acute lymphoblastic leukemia, due to receive a stem cell transplant. CDR3s include the opening cysteine and the closing phenylalanine or tryptophan. The D gene is left open where the match is weak. Clone size appears in some rows only: once, few, many, or a class for an expanded clone.

V gene: TRBV5-1
J gene: TRBJ1-2
D gene: .
clone size: few
CDR3 protein: CASSLAQGRNYGYTF
CDR3 DNA: TGCGCCAGCAGCTTGGCGCAGGGCCGGAACTATGGCTACACCTTC

V gene: TRBV20-1
J gene: TRBJ2-5
D gene: TRBD2
clone size: many
CDR3 protein: CSASVGAGRQETQYF
CDR3 DNA: TGCAGTGCTAGTGTGGGAGCGGGGCGGCAAGAGACCCAGTACTTC

V gene: TRBV2
J gene: TRBJ1-2
D gene: .
clone size: few
CDR3 protein: CASSVGRVNSGYTF
CDR3 DNA: TGTGCCAGCAGTGTCGGCAGGGTGAACTCTGGCTACACCTTC

V gene: TRBV6-2/TRBV6-3
J gene: TRBJ2-2
D gene: .
clone size: few
CDR3 protein: CASSYGSGRPTGELFF
CDR3 DNA: TGTGCCAGCAGTTACGGTTCTGGCCGACCGACCGGGGAGCTGTTTTTT

V gene: TRBV20-1
J gene: TRBJ2-2
D gene: .
clone size: many
CDR3 protein: CSARPTIPPKKGGELFF
CDR3 DNA: TGCAGTGCTAGGCCTACAATTCCTCCAAAAAAGGGCGGGGAGCTGTTTTTT

V gene: TRBV20-1
J gene: TRBJ2-1
D gene: .
clone size: .
CDR3 protein: CSLPNGGHYNEQFF
CDR3 DNA: TGCAGTCTCCCCAACGGGGGTCATTACAATGAGCAGTTCTTC

V gene: TRBV7-2
J gene: TRBJ2-2
D gene: TRBD2
clone size: .
CDR3 protein: CASSPHPGRASGELFF
CDR3 DNA: TGTGCCAGCAGCCCCCACCCGGGGAGGGCCAGCGGGGAGCTGTTTTTT

V gene: TRBV10-3
J gene: TRBJ2-1
D gene: TRBD2
clone size: .
CDR3 protein: CAISRLALEPRSDDEQFF
CDR3 DNA: TGTGCCATCAGCAGACTAGCGCTCGAACCCCGTTCCGACGATGAGCAGTTCTTC

V gene: TRBV5-1
J gene: TRBJ2-5
D gene: TRBD1
clone size: many
CDR3 protein: CASSQGQGQPQETQYF
CDR3 DNA: TGCGCCAGCAGCCAGGGACAGGGACAGCCTCAAGAGACCCAGTACTTC

V gene: TRBV7-7
J gene: TRBJ2-1
D gene: .
clone size: many
CDR3 protein: CASSLGRNNEQFF
CDR3 DNA: TGTGCTAGCAGCTTAGGAAGGAACAATGAGCAGTTCTTC

V gene: TRBV5-1
J gene: TRBJ2-1
D gene: TRBD2
clone size: .
CDR3 protein: CASSSVTSHPGGNEQFF
CDR3 DNA: TGCGCCAGCAGCTCTGTGACTAGCCATCCGGGGGGCAATGAGCAGTTCTTC

V gene: TRBV12-3/TRBV12-4
J gene: TRBJ2-7
D gene: .
clone size: .
CDR3 protein: CASSFPGKGSYEQYF
CDR3 DNA: TGTGCCAGCAGTTTCCCAGGAAAGGGGTCCTACGAGCAGTACTTC

V gene: TRBV20-1
J gene: TRBJ2-3
D gene: .
clone size: many
CDR3 protein: CSASGASTDTQYF
CDR3 DNA: TGCAGTGCTAGCGGAGCTAGCACAGATACGCAGTATTTT